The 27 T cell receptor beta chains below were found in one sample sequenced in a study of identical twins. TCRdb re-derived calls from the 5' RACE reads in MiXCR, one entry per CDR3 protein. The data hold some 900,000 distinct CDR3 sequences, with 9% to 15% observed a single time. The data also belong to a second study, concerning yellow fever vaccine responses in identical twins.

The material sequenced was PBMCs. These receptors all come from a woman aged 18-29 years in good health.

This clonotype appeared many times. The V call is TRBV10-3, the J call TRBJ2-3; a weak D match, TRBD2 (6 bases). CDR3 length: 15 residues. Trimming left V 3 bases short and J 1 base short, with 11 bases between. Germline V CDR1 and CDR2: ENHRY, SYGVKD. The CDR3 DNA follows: TGTGCCATCAGTGATTCGGGAGTTGGCACAGATACGCAGTATTTT. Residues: CAISDSGVGTDTQYF.

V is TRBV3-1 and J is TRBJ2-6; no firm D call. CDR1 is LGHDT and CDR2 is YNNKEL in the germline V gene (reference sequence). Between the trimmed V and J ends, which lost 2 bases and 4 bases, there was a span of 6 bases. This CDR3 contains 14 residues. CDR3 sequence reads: CASSQTPGANVLTF. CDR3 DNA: TGTGCCAGCAGCCAAACCCCCGGGGCCAACGTCCTGACTTTC.

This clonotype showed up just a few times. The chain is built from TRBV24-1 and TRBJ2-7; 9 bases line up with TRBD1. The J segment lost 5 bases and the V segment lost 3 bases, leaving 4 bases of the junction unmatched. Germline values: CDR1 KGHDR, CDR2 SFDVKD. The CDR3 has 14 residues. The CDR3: CATSDGTGSHEQYF. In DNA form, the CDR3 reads TGTGCCACCAGTGATGGGACAGGGTCCCACGAGCAGTACTTC.

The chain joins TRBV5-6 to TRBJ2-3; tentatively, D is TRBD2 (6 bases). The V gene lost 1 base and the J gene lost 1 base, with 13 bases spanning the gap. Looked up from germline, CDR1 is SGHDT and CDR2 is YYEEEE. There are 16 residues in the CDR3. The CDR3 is CASSLLEGVGTDTQYF. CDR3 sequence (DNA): TGTGCCAGCAGCTTGTTGGAGGGCGTGGGCACAGATACGCAGTATTTT.

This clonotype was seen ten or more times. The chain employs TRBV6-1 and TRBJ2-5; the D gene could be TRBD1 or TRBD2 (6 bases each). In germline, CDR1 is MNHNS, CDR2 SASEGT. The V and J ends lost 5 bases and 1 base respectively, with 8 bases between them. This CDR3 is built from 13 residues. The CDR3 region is CASSRGLQETQYF. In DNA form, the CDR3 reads TGTGCCAGCAGTCGGGGGCTCCAAGAGACCCAGTACTTC.

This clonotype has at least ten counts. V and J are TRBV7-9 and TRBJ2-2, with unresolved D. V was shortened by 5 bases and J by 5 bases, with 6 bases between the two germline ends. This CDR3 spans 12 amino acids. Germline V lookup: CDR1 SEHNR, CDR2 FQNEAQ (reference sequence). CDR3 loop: CASSAETGELFF. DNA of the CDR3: TGTGCCAGCAGCGCCGAAACCGGGGAGCTGTTTTTT.

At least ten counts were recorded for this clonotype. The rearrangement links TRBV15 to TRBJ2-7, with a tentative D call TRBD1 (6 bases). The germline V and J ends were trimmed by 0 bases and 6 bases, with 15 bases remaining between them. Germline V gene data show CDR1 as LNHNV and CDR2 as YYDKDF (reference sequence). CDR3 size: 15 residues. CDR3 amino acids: CATSRDLQGEGEQYV. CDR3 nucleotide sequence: TGTGCCACCAGCAGAGATCTACAGGGTGAGGGCGAGCAGTACGTC.

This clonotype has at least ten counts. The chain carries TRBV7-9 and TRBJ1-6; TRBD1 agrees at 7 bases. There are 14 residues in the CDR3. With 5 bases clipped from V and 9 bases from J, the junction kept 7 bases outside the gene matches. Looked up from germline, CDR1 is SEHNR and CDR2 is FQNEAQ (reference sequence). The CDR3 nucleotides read TGTGCCAGCAGCCGGGACAGCTTAAGTTCACCCCTCCACTTT. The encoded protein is CASSRDSLSSPLHF. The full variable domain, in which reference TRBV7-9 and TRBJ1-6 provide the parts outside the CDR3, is DTGVSQNPRHKITKRGQNVTFRCDPISEHNRLYWYRQTLGQGPEFLTYFQNEAQLEKSRLLSDRFSAERPKGSFSTLEIQRTEQGDSAMYLCASSRDSLSSPLHFGNGTRLTVT.

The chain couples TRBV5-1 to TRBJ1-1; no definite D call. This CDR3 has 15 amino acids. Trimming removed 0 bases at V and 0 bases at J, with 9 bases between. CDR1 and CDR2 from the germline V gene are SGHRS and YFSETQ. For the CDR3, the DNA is TGCGCCAGCAGCTTGGGTCCGGATTTGAACACTGAAGCTTTCTTT. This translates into CASSLGPDLNTEAFF.

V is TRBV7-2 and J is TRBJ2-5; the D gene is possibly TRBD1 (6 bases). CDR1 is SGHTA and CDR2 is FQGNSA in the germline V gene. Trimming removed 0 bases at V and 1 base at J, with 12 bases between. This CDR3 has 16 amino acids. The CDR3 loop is CASSLASWTAQETQYF. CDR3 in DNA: TGTGCCAGCAGCTTAGCCTCCTGGACAGCCCAAGAGACCCAGTACTTC.

The CDR3: CASSFPFEAGNLYEQYF. CDR3 coding DNA: TGTGCCAGCAGTTTCCCTTTTGAAGCGGGAAACCTCTACGAGCAGTACTTC. The chain uses TRBV28 and TRBJ2-7; 7 positions agree with TRBD2. The germline gives CDR1 MDHEN, CDR2 SYDVKM. The CDR3 spans 17 residues. The V segment lost 3 bases and the J segment 3 bases; nucleotides outside the gene matches: 14.

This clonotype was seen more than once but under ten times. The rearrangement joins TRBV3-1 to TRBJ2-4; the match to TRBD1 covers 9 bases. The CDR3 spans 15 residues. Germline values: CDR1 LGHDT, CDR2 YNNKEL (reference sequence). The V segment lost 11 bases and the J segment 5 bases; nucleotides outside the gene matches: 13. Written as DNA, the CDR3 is TGTGCCGGAAGGGACAGGGTGTGGGGCCAAAACATTCAGTACTTC. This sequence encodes CAGRDRVWGQNIQYF.

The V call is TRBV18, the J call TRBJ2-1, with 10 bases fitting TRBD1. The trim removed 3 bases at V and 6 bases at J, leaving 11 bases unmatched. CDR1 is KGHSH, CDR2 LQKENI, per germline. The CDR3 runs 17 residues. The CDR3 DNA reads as TGTGCCAGCTCACCCCGCCCCCCGGGACAGGGGCGCAATGAGCAGTTCTTC. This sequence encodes CASSPRPPGQGRNEQFF.

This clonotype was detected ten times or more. The CDR3: CASSGAGSPLHF. The DNA for the CDR3 is TGTGCCAGCAGTGGCGCCGGTTCACCCCTCCACTTT. The chain employs TRBV28 and TRBJ1-6; D gene unclear. Germline CDR1 and CDR2: MDHEN and SYDVKM. There are 12 residues in the CDR3. The ends were cut back, 5 bases at V and 9 bases at J, with 8 bases in the middle.

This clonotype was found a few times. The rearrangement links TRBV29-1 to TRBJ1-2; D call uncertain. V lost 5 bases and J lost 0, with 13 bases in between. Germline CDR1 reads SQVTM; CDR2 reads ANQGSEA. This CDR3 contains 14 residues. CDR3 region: CSVISPGSNYGYTF. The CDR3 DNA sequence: TGCAGCGTTATCAGCCCAGGATCTAACTATGGCTACACCTTC.

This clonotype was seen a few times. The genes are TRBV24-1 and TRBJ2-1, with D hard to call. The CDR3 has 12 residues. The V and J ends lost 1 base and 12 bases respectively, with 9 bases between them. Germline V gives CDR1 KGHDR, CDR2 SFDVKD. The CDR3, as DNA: TGTGCCACCAGTGATTTTGCCGATGGGCAGTTCTTC. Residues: CATSDFADGQFF.

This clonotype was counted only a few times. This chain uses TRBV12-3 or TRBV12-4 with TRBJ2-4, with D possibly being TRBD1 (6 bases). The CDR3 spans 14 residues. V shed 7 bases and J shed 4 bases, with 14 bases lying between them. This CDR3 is CASTLGQTKNIQYF. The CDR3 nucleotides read TGTGCCAGCACCCTTGGACAGACAAAAAACATTCAGTACTTC.

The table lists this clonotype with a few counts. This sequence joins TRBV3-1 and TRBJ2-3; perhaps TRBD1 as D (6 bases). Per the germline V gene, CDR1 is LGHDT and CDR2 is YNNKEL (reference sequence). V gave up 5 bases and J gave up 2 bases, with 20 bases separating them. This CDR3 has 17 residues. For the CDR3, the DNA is TGTGCCAGCAGCGAAAGGGCCGGGGACATCTACACAGATACGCAGTATTTT. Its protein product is CASSERAGDIYTDTQYF.

DNA for the CDR3: TGCGCCAGCAGCTTCCCTGGAGGCGGGGGGCTCAACGAGCAGTACTTC. Translated: CASSFPGGGGLNEQYF. The V call is TRBV5-1, the J call TRBJ2-7, with 8 nucleotides matching TRBD2. The length of the CDR3 is 16 residues. The V segment lost 2 bases and the J segment 5 bases; nucleotides outside the gene matches: 12. Germline V gene data show CDR1 as SGHRS and CDR2 as YFSETQ.

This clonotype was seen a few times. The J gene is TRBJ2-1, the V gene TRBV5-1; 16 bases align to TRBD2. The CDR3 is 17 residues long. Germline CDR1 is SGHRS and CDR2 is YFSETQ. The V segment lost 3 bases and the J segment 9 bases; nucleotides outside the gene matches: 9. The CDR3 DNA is TGCGCCAGCAGCTCTTCGGGACTAGCGGGAGGGCCGACTGAGCAGTTCTTC. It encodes CASSSSGLAGGPTEQFF. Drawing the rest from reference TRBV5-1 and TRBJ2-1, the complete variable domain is KAGVTQTPRYLIKTRGQQVTLSCSPISGHRSVSWYQQTPGQGLQFLFEYFSETQRNKGNFPGRFSGRQFSNSRSEMNVSTLELGDSALYLCASSSSGLAGGPTEQFFGPGTRLTVL.

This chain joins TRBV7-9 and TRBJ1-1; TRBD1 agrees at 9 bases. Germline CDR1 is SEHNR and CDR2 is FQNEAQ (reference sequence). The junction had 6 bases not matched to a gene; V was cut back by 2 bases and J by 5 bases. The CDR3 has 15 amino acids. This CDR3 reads CASSLPGTGRTEAFF. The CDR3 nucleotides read TGTGCCAGCAGCTTACCCGGGACAGGGAGGACTGAAGCTTTCTTT.

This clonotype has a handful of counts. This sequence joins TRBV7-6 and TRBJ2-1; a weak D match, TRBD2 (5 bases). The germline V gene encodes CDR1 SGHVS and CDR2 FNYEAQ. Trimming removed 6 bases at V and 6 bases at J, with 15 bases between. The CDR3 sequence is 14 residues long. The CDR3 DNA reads TGTGCCAGCAGAACCGAACCGGGGTTCAATGAGCAGTTCTTC. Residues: CASRTEPGFNEQFF.

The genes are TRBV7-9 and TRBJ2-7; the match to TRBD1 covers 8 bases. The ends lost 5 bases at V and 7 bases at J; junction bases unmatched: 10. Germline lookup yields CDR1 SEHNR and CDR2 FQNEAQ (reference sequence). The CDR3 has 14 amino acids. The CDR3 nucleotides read TGTGCCAGCAGCCCTCGGACAGGGTCAGTTGAGCAGTACGTC. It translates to CASSPRTGSVEQYV.

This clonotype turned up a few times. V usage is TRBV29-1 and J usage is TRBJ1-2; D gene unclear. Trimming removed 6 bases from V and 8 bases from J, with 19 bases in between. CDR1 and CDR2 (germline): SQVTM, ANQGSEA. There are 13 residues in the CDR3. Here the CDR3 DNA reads TGCAGCGTGCACGACGGCGGGGTACGCGGCTACACCTTC. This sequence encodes CSVHDGGVRGYTF.

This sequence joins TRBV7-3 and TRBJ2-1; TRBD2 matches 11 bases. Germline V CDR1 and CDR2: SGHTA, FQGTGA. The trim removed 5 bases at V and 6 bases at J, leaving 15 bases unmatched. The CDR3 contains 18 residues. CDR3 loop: CASSAGHKLAGVGNEQFF. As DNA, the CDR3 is TGTGCCAGCAGCGCCGGACATAAACTAGCGGGAGTTGGCAATGAGCAGTTCTTC.

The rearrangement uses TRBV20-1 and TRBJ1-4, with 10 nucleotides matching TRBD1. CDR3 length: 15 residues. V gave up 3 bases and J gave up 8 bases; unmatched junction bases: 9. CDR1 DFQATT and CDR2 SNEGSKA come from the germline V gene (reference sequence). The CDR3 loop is CSARGPGTGEEKLFF. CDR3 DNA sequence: TGCAGTGCTAGGGGGCCCGGGACAGGGGAGGAAAAACTGTTTTTT.

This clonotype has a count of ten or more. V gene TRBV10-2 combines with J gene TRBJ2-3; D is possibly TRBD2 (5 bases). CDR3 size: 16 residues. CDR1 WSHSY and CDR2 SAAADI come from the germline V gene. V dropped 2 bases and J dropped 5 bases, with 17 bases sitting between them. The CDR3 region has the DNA TGCGCCAGCAGTGAGGTAGTAGCGACGAAGAAAGATACGCAGTATTTT. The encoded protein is CASSEVVATKKDTQYF.